This TCR beta chain was identified in a study of spatial heterogeneity in lung cancer (dated by TCRdb to between 2018 and 2021). In the study overall: The donors were some 72 patients from the lung TRACERx cohort who had early-stage, untreated non-small cell lung cancer. Follow-up PBMC samples were sequenced whenever the samples were available, and the median time to follow-up was two to three years after resection. More beta-chain than alpha-chain transcripts were consistently detected, likely reflecting higher beta-chain transcript abundance. In the raw uncorrected reads, each unique combination of TCR and UMI appeared more than ten times on average. In non-small cell lung cancer, the study quantitatively compared TCR alpha and beta repertoires across several tumor regions, matched nontumor lung, and blood. Nonsynonymous mutation counts, determined by whole-exome sequencing of tumor tissue, were related to features of the TCR repertoire. At surgery, both alpha and beta chains were TCR-sequenced in over 200 tumor regions, about 61 matched nontumor lung samples and 56 PBMC samples.

The time point tag for this specimen amounts to: blood at routine non-recurrence follow-up after resection. For TCR sequencing, whole RNA was extracted from tumor and nontumor lung tissue, or from cryopreserved PBMC samples, and no cell sorting was done. A patient was chosen for TCR sequencing only when enough RNA was available from at least two tumor regions. This clonotype was found a few times. Its cognate antigen has yet to be identified. No much larger clone exists at a distance of one base, and base qualities are not known. Spanning cysteine to phenylalanine, the CDR3 consists of 15 amino acids. The kept DNA is CDR3 alone, 45 bases in frame from the first base. Looking up the germline V gene (reference sequence) yields CDR1 DFQATT and CDR2 SNEGSKA. V sheds 0 bases and J sheds 0 bases, leaving 10 bases between their ends. The investigation overall reported the following: Ubiquitous expanded tumor TCRs were found in blood more often at tumor resection than at routine follow-up. Only approximately 13 patients were included in the comparisons of baseline and follow-up blood repertoires. Confirming at a functional level the hypothesis that regional TCRs recognize regional mutations was considered to require additional single-cell paired TCR alpha and beta sequencing.

The method behind the library was 5' RACE. Sequencing took place on a NextSeq 500. To allow correction of PCR and sequencing errors, the TCR library protocol tagged every TCR cDNA molecule with a unique molecular identifier. In the paper's pipeline: TCR identification, UMI-based error correction and CDR3 extraction were all carried out with Decombinator tools. Expanded TCRs were defined as those above a frequency of 2 per 1,000, corresponding to the top 1% of the tumor frequency distribution. Rényi diversity was computed with the R vegan package after subsampling each repertoire 100 times to 5,000 TCRs. CDR3 similarity networks were built from amino acid triplet string-kernel similarity, connecting CDR3s with pairwise similarity above 0.82. TCRdb took the public reads, trimmed them with fastp at Q25, ran MiXCR for clone calling and kept in-frame beta chains. Identical CDR3 protein sequences are pooled into one entry, listed with their most common genes and DNA. TCRdb's processing, not the study's, gives the V and J calls here. In this sample the table shows around 110,000 distinct CDR3 sequences, less than 15% of which occur a single time. The top ten constitute 15% to 20% of the sample.

The specimen comprised PBMCs, sampled at follow-up. The chain employs TRBV20-1 and TRBJ2-3, with the D segment identity uncertain. This sequence originates from a male donor with early-stage non-small cell lung cancer. The CDR3 sequence is CSARDLRSSTDTQYF. The nucleotide sequence is TGCAGTGCTAGAGATTTAAGGTCTAGCACAGATACGCAGTATTTT.